The clone carrying this T cell receptor (beta chain) was seen a few times. Its target is unknown. This sample is part of a study of CD8+CD57+ T cells in acquired aplastic anemia. Study-level findings and limits: Twenty-nine CD8+ CDR3 sequences were shared between patients and controls. A significant difference in CD8+ Simpson's diversity between patients and controls was not found.

Patients included in sequencing had previously demonstrated CD8+CD57+ cell expansion by flow cytometry. TCR beta VDJ and CDR3 were profiled, and genomic DNA was the template. One entry per CDR3 protein results from TCRdb running MiXCR on the reads. The sample records about 200,000 distinct CDR3 sequences, around 49% being singletons. The sample taken for sequencing was sorted CD4+, CD8+, or CD8+CD57+ T cells (not recorded which) from PBMCs. The sequence derives from a human donor with aplastic anemia.

CDR3 DNA sequence: TGTGCCAGCAGCTGGCAGCAGGGGTTGGACGTATACGAGCAGTACTTC. It yields the protein CASSWQQGLDVYEQYF. The chain carries TRBV7-6 and TRBJ2-7, with D perhaps matching TRBD1 (6 bases). The length of the CDR3 is 16 residues. Germline V CDR1 and CDR2: SGHVS, FNYEAQ. Trimming took 4 bases from V and 4 from J, leaving 20 bases between them.